The 32 T cell receptor beta chains reported below all come from one sample, sequenced in a study of blood T cell repertoires in COVID-19 (dated by TCRdb to the early 2020s). Libraries were built with the immunoSEQ multiplex PCR assay. Sourced from immuneACCESS, this table was stored by TCRdb with only in-frame sequences that have V and J called. A share of the clones is absent; for the studies checked, an unresolved V gene accounts for under half, and the remainder has no known explanation. This sample holds fewer than 500,000 clones; about nine tenths were observed only once. The top ten clonotypes cover 1.4% of the sample. Sample: peripheral blood. All receptors derive from a woman aged 30 to 39 with active or convalescent COVID-19.

V is TRBV12-3 or TRBV12-4 and J is TRBJ1-1; D remains ambiguous. Trimming stripped 1 base from V and 11 bases from J, with 8 bases between. This CDR3 region has 11 residues. CDR3 region: CASSLEWRAFF. CDR3 nucleotide sequence: TGTGCCAGCAGTTTAGAATGGCGGGCTTTCTTT.

This clone came up once. This chain uses TRBV11-2 with TRBJ1-1, with D perhaps matching TRBD1 (6 bases). The V gene's germline CDR1 is SGHAT and CDR2 FQNNGV. V was clipped by 2 bases and J by 1 base, with 14 bases between them. This CDR3 spans 16 amino acids. CDR3 protein: CASSLFSVRGNTEAFF. The CDR3 nucleotides are TGTGCCAGCAGCTTATTTTCGGTCAGGGGGAACACTGAAGCTTTCTTT.

The rearrangement joins TRBV19 to TRBJ2-7, with TRBD1 identical over 7 bases. Trimming took 4 bases from V and 4 from J; bases not matched to a gene: 7. The CDR3 has 14 amino acids. Germline-derived CDR1 and CDR2 are LNHDA and SQIVND (reference sequence). CDR3 coding DNA: TGTGCCAGTAGTAGTCGGGACAGTATTTACGAGCAGTACTTC. Translated, it gives CASSSRDSIYEQYF.

This clone was recorded a few times. The V call is TRBV5-3, the J call TRBJ2-7; 9 bases are a match to TRBD2. TRBV5-3 is reported as an ORF; its role is uncertain. J was trimmed by 1 base and V by 5 bases; bases with no gene match: 1. This CDR3 spans 13 amino acids. CDR3 sequence (DNA): TGTGCCAGAAGAACTAGCGGGTCCTACGAGCAGTACTTC. Translation: CARRTSGSYEQYF.

The genes are TRBV11-2 and TRBJ1-3; D is unresolved. Deletions cut 5 bases from V and 4 bases from J, with 15 bases between. CDR3 length: 15 residues. Germline V CDR1 and CDR2: SGHAT, FQNNGV. CDR3 nucleotide sequence: TGTGCCAGCAGCCCTACTCTCACCCCAGGAAACACCATATATTTT. Translation gives CASSPTLTPGNTIYF.

The J gene is TRBJ1-1, the V gene TRBV5-5; D uncertain. Trimming stripped 3 bases from V and 0 bases from J, with 6 bases between. Germline V gives CDR1 SGHKS, CDR2 YYEKEE (reference sequence). The CDR3 is 13 residues long. The DNA for the CDR3 is TGTGCCAGCAGCTGGGAGATGAACACTGAAGCTTTCTTT. Translating gives CASSWEMNTEAFF.

The V gene is TRBV3-1 (or the pseudogene TRBV3-2), the J gene TRBJ1-1, with D possibly matching TRBD1 (6 bases). V shed 3 bases and J shed 3 bases, with 14 bases lying between them. Germline lookup yields CDR1 LGHDT and CDR2 YNNKEL (reference sequence). The CDR3 covers 15 residues. The CDR3 bases are TGTGCCAGCAGCCAGCACAGGGTTGGCGACACTGAAGCTTTCTTT. It is translated as CASSQHRVGDTEAFF.

The chain combines TRBV10-2 with TRBJ2-2, with TRBD2 identical over 7 bases. After removal of 6 bases from V and 5 bases from J, the junction contained 9 bases not matched to a gene. This CDR3 has 15 residues. Per the germline V gene, CDR1 is WSHSY and CDR2 is SAAADI. The CDR3 sequence is CASSLSGIGTGELFF. DNA for the CDR3: TGCGCCAGCAGCTTAAGCGGGATTGGTACCGGGGAGCTGTTTTTT.

The chain couples TRBV19 to TRBJ1-2; no clear D. The germline V gene has CDR1 LNHDA and CDR2 SQIVND (reference sequence). The CDR3 loop spans 19 amino acids. Trimming stripped 3 bases from V and 0 bases from J, with 23 bases between. The CDR3 region is CASSMRTGSRKGANYGYTF. The CDR3 coding sequence is TGTGCCAGTAGTATGAGGACGGGAAGTCGTAAGGGAGCTAACTATGGCTACACCTTC.

This chain links TRBV7-6 with TRBJ1-1; 8 bases line up with TRBD1. The CDR3 totals 14 residues. CDR1 and CDR2 (germline): SGHVS, FNYEAQ. Trimming cost V 5 bases and J 4 bases; bases outside gene matches: 6. Here the CDR3 reads CASSGGQGGTEAFF. Written as DNA, the CDR3 is TGTGCCAGCAGCGGTGGACAGGGAGGCACTGAAGCTTTCTTT.

About this clone itself: This sample also contains other DNA sequences that code for the same CDR3. The genes are TRBV5-1 and TRBJ2-1; D call uncertain. There are 13 residues in the CDR3. Trimming removed 0 bases at V and 7 bases at J, with 8 bases between. Germline CDR1 is SGHRS and CDR2 is YFSETQ. The CDR3: CASSLGALNEQFF. As DNA, the CDR3 is TGCGCCAGCAGCTTGGGAGCTTTGAATGAGCAGTTCTTC.

The table lists this clone with a count of one. The chain uses TRBV2 and TRBJ1-3, with D hard to call. Between the trimmed V and J ends, which lost 9 bases and 0 bases, there was a span of 12 bases. The CDR3 contains 14 residues. The germline V gene encodes CDR1 SNHLY and CDR2 FYNNEI. The CDR3 nucleotides read TGTGCCAGTTCAGGCACTAGCTCTGGAAACACCATATATTTT. It translates to CASSGTSSGNTIYF.

This chain uses TRBV25-1 with TRBJ2-1; 8 bases match TRBD1. Looked up from germline, CDR1 is MGHDK and CDR2 is SYGVNS. This CDR3 region has 15 residues. After removal of 8 bases from V and 0 bases from J, the junction contained 6 bases not matched to a gene. CDR3 bases: TGTGCCAGCTCTGGACAGGGAAGCTCCTACAATGAGCAGTTCTTC. It is translated as CASSGQGSSYNEQFF.

This chain links TRBV24-1 with TRBJ2-3; 8 bases match TRBD1. CDR1 KGHDR and CDR2 SFDVKD come from the germline V gene. The CDR3 consists of 15 residues. V lost 9 bases to trimming and J lost 1 base; unmatched junction nucleotides: 8. The CDR3 is CATGQPGQGTDTQYF. The DNA for the CDR3 is TGTGCCACCGGGCAACCGGGACAGGGCACAGATACGCAGTATTTT.

V and J are TRBV19 and TRBJ2-3; 12 nucleotides line up with TRBD2. The CDR3 contains 16 residues. The V and J ends lost 4 bases and 2 bases, in that order; junction bases with no gene match: 4. From germline, CDR1 is LNHDA and CDR2 SQIVND (reference sequence). Written as DNA, the CDR3 is TGTGCCAGTAGTACCCGGACTAGCGGGGACACAGATACGCAGTATTTT. Protein sequence: CASSTRTSGDTDTQYF.

This chain links TRBV2 with TRBJ1-2; D may be TRBD1 (5 bases). Germline V CDR1 and CDR2: SNHLY, FYNNEI. CDR3 length equals 13 residues. V lost 6 bases and J 5 bases, leaving 13 bases between the germline ends. CDR3 protein: CASRWGGDYGYTF. The CDR3 DNA follows: TGTGCCAGCAGGTGGGGAGGGGATTATGGCTACACCTTC.

The rearrangement links TRBV2 to TRBJ1-5; D call uncertain. This CDR3 is built from 17 residues. The germline gives CDR1 SNHLY, CDR2 FYNNEI. The V gene lost 2 bases and the J gene lost 0 bases, with 14 bases spanning the gap. The DNA for the CDR3 is TGTGCCAGCAGTGAATCTGGGCGGGCTTATAGCAATCAGCCCCAGCATTTT. As protein: CASSESGRAYSNQPQHF.

This clone was seen once. V is TRBV3-1 (or the pseudogene TRBV3-2) and J is TRBJ1-1, with D tentatively TRBD1 (5 bases). Germline V lookup: CDR1 LGHDT, CDR2 YNNKEL (reference sequence). The CDR3 contains 17 residues. V was cut by 0 bases and J by 5 bases, with 19 bases left in between. The CDR3 protein is CASSQDGGQARGTEAFF. For the CDR3, the DNA is TGTGCCAGCAGCCAAGACGGGGGTCAGGCCCGAGGGACTGAAGCTTTCTTT.

V gene TRBV3-1 (or the pseudogene TRBV3-2) combines with J gene TRBJ1-6, with D perhaps TRBD1 (6 bases). Trimming shortened V by 4 bases and J by 7 bases, and 11 bases separated the two germline ends. This CDR3 has 14 residues. Germline CDR1 is LGHDT and CDR2 is YNNKEL (reference sequence). CDR3 in DNA: TGTGCCAGCAGCCTGACAGGACGAAATTCACCCCTCCACTTT. It codes for CASSLTGRNSPLHF.

CDR3 loop: CASSIGGTAYGYTF. The CDR3 DNA is TGTGCCAGTAGTATAGGAGGGACAGCCTATGGCTACACCTTC. V is TRBV19 and J is TRBJ1-2; the match to TRBD1 covers 7 bases. Germline CDR1 and CDR2: LNHDA and SQIVND (reference sequence). The CDR3 runs 14 residues. The V and J ends lost 1 base and 4 bases, in that order; junction bases with no gene match: 3.

On this clone itself: A read error may account for a junction end that differs from germline. The V and J genes are TRBV19 and TRBJ2-1; 9 bases line up with TRBD1. The CDR3 consists of 15 residues. Germline CDR1 reads LNHDA; CDR2 reads SQIVND (reference sequence). The CDR3 is CASSLDGQGTNEQFF. In nucleotides, the CDR3 is TGTGCCAGTAGTCTAGATGGACAGGGGACCAATGAGCAGTTCTTC.

This chain uses TRBV18 with TRBJ1-1, with D uncertain. The V gene lost 6 bases and the J gene lost 4 bases, with 9 bases spanning the gap. This CDR3 contains 12 residues. Germline assignment: CDR1 KGHSH and CDR2 LQKENI. CDR3 region: CASSPSLTEAFF. For the CDR3, the DNA is TGTGCCAGCTCCCCTAGTCTCACTGAAGCTTTCTTT.

V usage is TRBV9 and J usage is TRBJ2-5; 14 bases agree with TRBD2. CDR3 length: 14 residues. The junction had 3 bases not matched to a gene; V was cut back by 6 bases and J by 5 bases. Germline V gene sequence: CDR1 SGDLS, CDR2 YYNGEE. CDR3 region: CASTRTSGRETQYF. The CDR3 region has the DNA TGTGCCAGCACCAGGACTAGCGGGAGGGAGACCCAGTACTTC.

The J gene is TRBJ2-1, the V gene TRBV30; TRBD2 agrees at 7 bases. The J segment lost 3 bases and the V segment lost 5 bases, leaving 4 bases of the junction unmatched. Germline V gives CDR1 GTSNPN, CDR2 SVGIG (reference sequence). There are 13 residues in the CDR3. The DNA for the CDR3 is TGTGCCTGGCAGCGGGATGGCTACAATGAGCAGTTCTTC. Encoded protein: CAWQRDGYNEQFF.

The chain carries TRBV24-1 and TRBJ2-7; perhaps TRBD2 as D (5 bases). The CDR3 loop spans 15 amino acids. The germline V and J ends were trimmed by 2 bases and 7 bases, with 17 bases remaining between them. Germline CDR1 and CDR2: KGHDR and SFDVKD. CDR3 residues: CATSDSGTPDSEQYF. The CDR3 DNA sequence: TGTGCCACCAGTGATTCGGGAACACCCGATAGTGAGCAGTACTTC.

V is TRBV3-1 (or the pseudogene TRBV3-2) and J is TRBJ1-2; 10 bases map to TRBD1. The CDR3 length is 14 residues. V shed 3 bases, J shed 5 bases, and the junction held 3 bases outside the gene matches. The germline V gene has CDR1 LGHDT and CDR2 YNNKEL (reference sequence). CDR3: CASSQGTGEYGYTF. The CDR3 DNA follows: TGTGCCAGCAGCCAGGGGACAGGGGAGTATGGCTACACCTTC.

V and J are TRBV7-6 and TRBJ2-3; 10 bases match TRBD2. CDR1 is SGHVS and CDR2 is FNYEAQ in the germline V gene. V lost 5 bases and J lost 3; bases outside the gene matches: 8. The CDR3 has 16 amino acids. The CDR3 DNA follows: TGTGCCAGCAGCCGCAGGGTAGCGGGGGGTACAGATACGCAGTATTTT. Its translation: CASSRRVAGGTDTQYF.

The chain employs TRBV10-1 and TRBJ1-3, with D maybe TRBD1 (5 bases). Germline values: CDR1 WNHNN, CDR2 SYGVQD (reference sequence). The CDR3 runs 14 residues. Trimming cost V 3 bases and J 1 base, with 7 bases left between them. CDR3 region: CASSDGGSGNTIYF. Written as DNA, the CDR3 is TGCGCCAGCAGTGACGGGGGTTCTGGAAACACCATATATTTT.

V gene TRBV2 combines with J gene TRBJ1-6; TRBD1 matches at 8 bases. From germline, CDR1 is SNHLY and CDR2 FYNNEI. The CDR3 covers 19 residues. Germline trimming cut 6 bases from V and 0 bases from J; bases unmatched to any gene: 13. The CDR3 loop is CASSARRQGTLSYNSPLHF. For the CDR3, the DNA is TGTGCCAGCAGCGCCCGGAGACAGGGGACCCTCTCCTATAATTCACCCCTCCACTTT.

This chain joins TRBV5-4 and TRBJ1-3; 7 bases agree with TRBD1. V lost 0 bases, J lost 1 base, and 4 bases stayed unmatched. The CDR3 is 16 residues long. The germline CDR1 and CDR2 sequences are SGHNT and YYREEE (reference sequence). The CDR3 spells CASSLAGTVSGNTIYF. CDR3 bases: TGTGCCAGCAGCTTGGCCGGGACAGTATCTGGAAACACCATATATTTT.

This chain joins TRBV3-1 (or the pseudogene TRBV3-2) and TRBJ1-2; D not certain. V lost 0 bases and J 4 bases, leaving 15 bases between the germline ends. The CDR3 is made up of 16 amino acids. Germline V gives CDR1 LGHDT, CDR2 YNNKEL (reference sequence). The CDR3 region is CASSQEYTTIFYGYTF. The CDR3, as DNA: TGTGCCAGCAGCCAAGAATACACTACAATCTTCTATGGCTACACCTTC.

The rearrangement uses TRBV21-1 and TRBJ2-3; the DNA was not compared with TRBD2, the D call given in the table. TRBV21-1 is a recognized pseudogene. The CDR3 totals 15 residues. CDR3 bases: TGTGCCAGCAGCAAAGGGACTGCTAGCACAGATACGCAGTATTTT. The encoded protein is CASSKGTASTDTQYF.